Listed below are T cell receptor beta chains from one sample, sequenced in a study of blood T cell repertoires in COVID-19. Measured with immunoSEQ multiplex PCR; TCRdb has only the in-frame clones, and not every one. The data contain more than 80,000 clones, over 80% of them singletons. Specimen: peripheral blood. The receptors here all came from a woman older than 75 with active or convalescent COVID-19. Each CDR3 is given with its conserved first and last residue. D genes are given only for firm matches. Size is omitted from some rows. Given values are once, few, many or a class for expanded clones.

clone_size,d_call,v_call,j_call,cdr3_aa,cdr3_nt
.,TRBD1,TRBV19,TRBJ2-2,CASRGRGRTGELFF,TGTGCCAGTAGGGGCAGGGGGCGAACCGGGGAGCTGTTTTTT
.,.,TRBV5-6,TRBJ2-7,CASSSTGLIYEQYF,TGTGCCAGCAGCTCGACAGGACTTATTTACGAGCAGTACTTC
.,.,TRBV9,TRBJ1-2,CASSASTGTNYGYTF,TGTGCCAGCAGCGCCAGTACAGGGACTAACTATGGCTACACCTTC
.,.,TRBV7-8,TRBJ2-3,CASSPPGAGTDTQYF,TGTGCCAGCAGCCCCCCAGGGGCCGGCACAGATACGCAGTATTTT
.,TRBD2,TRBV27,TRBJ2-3,CASSPRTSGPHADTQYF,TGTGCCAGCAGTCCGAGGACTAGCGGTCCTCATGCAGATACGCAGTATTTT
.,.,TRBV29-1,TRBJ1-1,CSARTGLGVGTEAFF,TGCAGCGCCCGAACAGGGTTGGGGGTGGGCACTGAAGCTTTCTTT
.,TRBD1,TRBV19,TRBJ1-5,CASSIRGIGQGLSNQPQHF,TGTGCCAGTAGTATCAGGGGGATTGGGCAGGGGCTAAGCAATCAGCCCCAGCATTTT
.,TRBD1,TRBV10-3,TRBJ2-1,CAISESKGTGGSEQFF,TGTGCCATCAGTGAGTCGAAAGGGACAGGGGGCTCTGAGCAGTTCTTC
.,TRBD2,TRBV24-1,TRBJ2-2,CATSDRVAGSNTGELFF,TGTGCCACCAGTGACCGCGTAGCGGGGTCGAACACCGGGGAGCTGTTTTTT
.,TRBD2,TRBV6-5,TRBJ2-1,CASTFLSLAAAEQFF,TGTGCCAGCACCTTTTTGAGTCTAGCGGCTGCTGAGCAGTTCTTC
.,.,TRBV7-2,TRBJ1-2,CASSLRLTNYGYTF,TGTGCCAGCAGCCTCAGACTGACTAACTATGGCTACACCTTC
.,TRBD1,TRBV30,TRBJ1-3,CAWIRQGVPGNTIYF,TGTGCCTGGATTCGGCAGGGGGTCCCTGGAAACACCATATATTTT
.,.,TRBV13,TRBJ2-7,CASSLADSSYEQYF,TGTGCCAGCAGCTTAGCGGACAGTTCCTACGAGCAGTACTTC
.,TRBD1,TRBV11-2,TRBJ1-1,CASSLRSPGQANTEAFF,TGTGCCAGCAGCTTACGATCCCCCGGACAGGCGAACACTGAAGCTTTCTTT
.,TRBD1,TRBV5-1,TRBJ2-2,CASSLAAGGTGELFF,TGCGCCAGCAGCTTGGCGGCAGGGGGAACCGGGGAGCTGTTTTTT
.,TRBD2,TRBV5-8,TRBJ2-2,CASSAGRATGELFF,TGTGCCAGCAGTGCCGGGAGGGCCACCGGGGAGCTGTTTTTT
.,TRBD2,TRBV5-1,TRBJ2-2,CASSSSGITGELFF,TGCGCCAGCAGCTCCAGCGGGATCACCGGGGAGCTGTTTTTT
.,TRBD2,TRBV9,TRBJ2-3,CASSVEAGGSTDTQYF,TGTGCCAGCAGCGTAGAGGCGGGGGGGAGCACAGATACGCAGTATTTT
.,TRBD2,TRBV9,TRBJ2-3,CASSELRAGGVTDTQYF,TGTGCCAGCAGTGAACTACGAGCGGGAGGGGTCACAGATACGCAGTATTTT
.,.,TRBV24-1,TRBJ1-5,CATSDTTAGNQPQHF,TGTGCCACCAGTGATACTACGGCGGGCAATCAGCCCCAGCATTTT
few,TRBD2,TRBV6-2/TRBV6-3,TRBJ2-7,CASSPGLASDEQYF,TGTGCCAGCAGCCCCGGACTAGCGTCAGACGAGCAGTACTTC
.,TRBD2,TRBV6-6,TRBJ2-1,CASSPTGTSRSSYNEQFF,TGTGCCAGCAGTCCGACCGGGACTAGTCGAAGCTCCTACAATGAGCAGTTCTTC